Listed here are 30 T cell receptor beta chains from one sample, sequenced in a study of blood T cell repertoires in COVID-19. Produced via immunoSEQ multiplex PCR; TCRdb's table is partial and in-frame only. The sample consists of just over 250,000 clones, 75% to 90% of them appearing once. The specimen was peripheral blood. These receptors were obtained from a woman in her 70s with COVID-19, enrolled during active disease.

This clone came up a few times. The chain employs TRBV7-2 and TRBJ1-6, with 7 bases that match TRBD1. J was trimmed by 6 bases and V by 5 bases; bases with no gene match: 7. The CDR3 loop spans 15 amino acids. Germline-derived CDR1 and CDR2 are SGHTA and FQGNSA. The CDR3 here is CASSVPGQLNSPLHF. CDR3 DNA sequence: TGTGCCAGCAGCGTCCCGGGACAGCTTAATTCACCCCTCCACTTT. The variable domain in full, with the rest retrieved from reference TRBV7-2 and TRBJ1-6, is GAGVSQSPSNKVTEKGKDVELRCDPISGHTALYWYRQSLGQGLEFLIYFQGNSAPDKSGLPSDRFSAERTGGSVSTLTIQRTQQEDSAVYLCASSVPGQLNSPLHFGNGTRLTVT.

V is TRBV20-1 and J is TRBJ1-1; D ambiguous. This CDR3 comprises 10 residues. Trimming removed 6 bases at V and 5 bases at J, with 7 bases between. Germline V gene sequence: CDR1 DFQATT, CDR2 SNEGSKA (reference sequence). The CDR3 loop is CSAPRTEAFF. CDR3 in DNA: TGCAGTGCCCCCAGAACTGAAGCTTTCTTT.

This clone turned up a few times. This chain joins TRBV6-2 or TRBV6-3 and TRBJ1-1; D is perhaps TRBD1 (5 bases). The CDR3 covers 14 residues. CDR1 is MNHEY and CDR2 is SVGEGT in the germline V gene. V was trimmed by 2 bases and J by 1 base, leaving 8 bases between them. The CDR3 DNA reads as TGTGCCAGCAGTTACGGAGGGGAGAACACTGAAGCTTTCTTT. This sequence encodes CASSYGGENTEAFF.

For the CDR3, the DNA is TGTGCCAGCAGTTACAGGGCTAGCAGACAAGAGACCCAGTACTTC. Translated: CASSYRASRQETQYF. The chain has TRBV6-6 and TRBJ2-5; weak D call: TRBD2 (5 bases). The CDR3 is made up of 15 amino acids. The germline V gene encodes CDR1 MNHNY and CDR2 SVGAGI (reference sequence). V was shortened by 2 bases and J by 2 bases, with 12 bases between the two germline ends.

This clone showed up just once. The chain uses TRBV14 and TRBJ1-1, with 9 bases lining up with TRBD1. Trimming cost V 4 bases and J 4 bases; bases outside gene matches: 1. Germline lookup yields CDR1 SGHDN and CDR2 FVKESK. This CDR3 contains 13 residues. Here the CDR3 DNA reads TGTGCCAGCAGCCTGGACAGGGGCACTGAAGCTTTCTTT. It encodes CASSLDRGTEAFF.

This chain joins TRBV6-5 and TRBJ1-6; no clear D. V dropped 2 bases and J dropped 9 bases, with 14 bases sitting between them. CDR3 length equals 15 residues. The germline V gene has CDR1 MNHEY and CDR2 SVGAGI. The CDR3 sequence: CASSYGPLGGSPLHF. DNA for the CDR3: TGTGCCAGCAGTTACGGGCCCCTAGGAGGTTCACCCCTCCACTTT.

This chain links TRBV6-5 with TRBJ2-5, with 10 bases identical to TRBD2. This CDR3 comprises 16 residues. The germline V gene encodes CDR1 MNHEY and CDR2 SVGAGI. V trimming: 2 bases; J trimming: 3 bases; junction bases outside the gene matches: 6. The CDR3 bases are TGTGCCAGCAGTTACGCGGTAGCGGGAGGAAAAGAGACCCAGTACTTC. Amino acid sequence: CASSYAVAGGKETQYF.

The chain recombines TRBV11-2 with TRBJ2-1; weak D call: TRBD1 (5 bases). The CDR3 is made up of 12 amino acids. V dropped 2 bases and J dropped 10 bases, with 9 bases sitting between them. Germline CDR1 SGHAT, CDR2 FQNNGV. CDR3 sequence: CASSLTRVEQFF. CDR3 in DNA: TGTGCCAGCAGCTTAACCAGGGTCGAGCAGTTCTTC.

This chain joins TRBV5-4 and TRBJ2-3; D remains unclear. Germline V gene lookup returns CDR1 SGHNT and CDR2 YYREEE (reference sequence). The CDR3 spans 14 residues. The V gene lost 2 bases and the J gene lost 1 base, with 8 bases spanning the gap. This CDR3 is CASSFSSGTDTQYF. DNA for the CDR3: TGTGCCAGCAGCTTCTCTTCGGGCACAGATACGCAGTATTTT.

This clone has more than one count but fewer than ten. This chain links TRBV4-3 with TRBJ2-3; 13 bases map to TRBD2. The germline CDR1 and CDR2 sequences are LGHNA and YSLEER. Trimming took 2 bases from V and 0 from J; bases not matched to a gene: 2. CDR3 size: 17 residues. CDR3 region: CASSQRTSGSSTDTQYF. The CDR3 DNA follows: TGCGCCAGCAGCCAAAGGACTAGCGGGAGTAGCACAGATACGCAGTATTTT.

The chain recombines TRBV24-1 with TRBJ1-1; TRBD1 matches 9 bases. CDR1 KGHDR and CDR2 SFDVKD come from the germline V gene. J was trimmed by 3 bases and V by 4 bases; bases with no gene match: 8. This CDR3 contains 16 residues. The CDR3 sequence is CATSESGTGSYTEAFF. The CDR3 coding sequence is TGTGCCACCAGTGAGTCCGGGACAGGGTCGTACACTGAAGCTTTCTTT.

The V call is TRBV4-2, the J call TRBJ1-3; D call uncertain. The CDR3 totals 17 residues. The germline gives CDR1 LGHNA, CDR2 YNFKEQ. Trimming took off 5 bases at V and 1 base at J, with 18 bases between the two ends. CDR3 sequence reads: CASSRTGDELSGNTIYF. The CDR3 DNA follows: TGTGCCAGCAGCAGAACCGGAGACGAGCTATCTGGAAACACCATATATTTT.

The CDR3 nucleotides are TGTGCCAGCAGTTGGTCGGTTAATGAAAAACTGTTTTTT. Its translation: CASSWSVNEKLFF. V is TRBV27 and J is TRBJ1-4, with unresolved D. Between the trimmed V and J ends, which lost 4 bases and 4 bases, there was a span of 7 bases. CDR3 size: 13 residues. CDR1 and CDR2 from the germline V gene are MNHEY and SMNVEV (reference sequence).

This chain joins TRBV3-1 (or the pseudogene TRBV3-2) and TRBJ1-3, with 7 bases identical to TRBD1. V dropped 4 bases and J dropped 3; count of bases not matched to a gene: 3. This CDR3 region has 14 residues. Germline V lookup: CDR1 LGHDT, CDR2 YNNKEL (reference sequence). CDR3 sequence reads: CASSRQGRGNTIYF. The CDR3 nucleotides are TGTGCCAGCAGCCGACAGGGACGTGGAAACACCATATATTTT.

Only a few counts were recorded for this clone. The chain has TRBV7-9 and TRBJ1-5, with D unresolved. Trimming took 5 bases from V and 1 from J, leaving 12 bases between them. Germline CDR1 SEHNR, CDR2 FQNEAQ (reference sequence). The CDR3 has 15 residues. CDR3 loop: CASSPSGESNQPQHF. In DNA form, the CDR3 reads TGTGCCAGCAGCCCCAGTGGGGAGAGCAATCAGCCCCAGCATTTT.

This rearrangement joins TRBV6-1 to TRBJ1-2, with D perhaps matching TRBD1 (6 bases). The germline V and J ends were trimmed by 2 bases and 6 bases, with 19 bases remaining between them. CDR1 is MNHNS and CDR2 is SASEGT in the germline V gene. The CDR3 covers 16 residues. The CDR3 coding sequence is TGTGCCAGCAGTGAATCATTAGTGGGGACACATAATGGCTACACCTTC. Its protein product is CASSESLVGTHNGYTF.

The V call is TRBV27, the J call TRBJ2-6; the D is unclear. V was clipped by 3 bases and J by 0 bases, with 6 bases between them. The CDR3 length is 15 residues. Germline CDR1 MNHEY, CDR2 SMNVEV (reference sequence). Here the CDR3 reads CASSFANSGANVLTF. The CDR3 DNA is TGTGCCAGCAGTTTTGCGAACTCTGGGGCCAACGTCCTGACTTTC. Full variable domain (outside the CDR3, taken from reference TRBV27 and TRBJ2-6): EAQVTQNPRYLITVTGKKLTVTCSQNMNHEYMSWYRQDPGLGLRQIYYSMNVEVTDKGDVPEGYKVSRKEKRNFPLILESPSPNQTSLYFCASSFANSGANVLTFGAGSRLTVL.

The V and J genes are TRBV4-1 and TRBJ2-5; D is ambiguous. V was shortened by 4 bases and J by 0 bases, with 9 bases between the two germline ends. The CDR3 spans 14 residues. Per germline, CDR1 MGHRA and CDR2 YSYEKL. Here the CDR3 reads CASSPAEDQETQYF. Here the CDR3 DNA reads TGCGCCAGCAGCCCCGCCGAGGACCAAGAGACCCAGTACTTC.

The chain carries TRBV28 and TRBJ2-7; the match to TRBD2 covers 7 bases. The CDR3 has 15 amino acids. After removal of 1 base from V and 2 bases from J, the junction contained 5 bases not matched to a gene. Germline loops: CDR1 MDHEN, CDR2 SYDVKM. The CDR3 DNA reads as TGTGCCAGCAGTTTATTTGCTAGCGGAACCTACGAGCAGTACTTC. Its translation is CASSLFASGTYEQYF.

The chain couples TRBV10-3 to TRBJ1-1; the D is unclear. The germline V gene encodes CDR1 ENHRY and CDR2 SYGVKD. The ends were cut back, 0 bases at V and 5 bases at J, with 10 bases in the middle. This CDR3 has 14 residues. CDR3 in amino acids: CAISESEGVTEAFF. The CDR3 DNA reads TGTGCCATCAGTGAGTCAGAGGGTGTAACTGAAGCTTTCTTT.

This clone has just one count. The chain combines TRBV30 with TRBJ2-1; 10 bases are shared with TRBD2. This CDR3 is 17 amino acids long. With 3 bases clipped from V and 4 bases from J, the junction kept 12 bases outside the gene matches. In germline, CDR1 is GTSNPN, CDR2 SVGIG (reference sequence). The CDR3 DNA reads as TGTGCCTGGAGACAACGCGGGGTAGCGGGAGGTTACAATGAGCAGTTCTTC. This gives the protein CAWRQRGVAGGYNEQFF.

This clone is a singleton in its sample. This chain joins TRBV5-1 and TRBJ2-5; TRBD1 might be the D (7 bases). The CDR3 is 15 amino acids. Germline CDR1 is SGHRS and CDR2 is YFSETQ. Trimming stripped 4 bases from V and 4 bases from J, with 17 bases between. In DNA form, the CDR3 reads TGCGCCAGCAGCGCCCGCCAGGGGGGAGGAGAGACCCAGTACTTC. Translating gives CASSARQGGGETQYF.

This clone was seen only once. The V call is TRBV2, the J call TRBJ1-4; D remains unclear. The CDR3 has 14 residues. Deletions cut 6 bases from V and 0 bases from J, with 8 bases between. Germline V gives CDR1 SNHLY, CDR2 FYNNEI. CDR3 DNA: TGTGCCAGCAGCGCTATGGCAACTAATGAAAAACTGTTTTTT. The encoded protein is CASSAMATNEKLFF.

The V gene is TRBV7-9, the J gene TRBJ2-3; 7 positions match TRBD2. CDR1 SEHNR and CDR2 FQNEAQ come from the germline V gene (reference sequence). The CDR3 has 13 amino acids. After removal of 7 bases from V and 8 bases from J, the junction contained 9 bases not matched to a gene. CDR3 sequence (DNA): TGTGCCAGCACCACGGGGCAGCGGGGTACGCAGTATTTT. Translated: CASTTGQRGTQYF.

The chain recombines TRBV18 with TRBJ1-5; D may be TRBD1 (6 bases). The CDR3 has 16 amino acids. Germline CDR1 and CDR2: KGHSH and LQKENI. The V and J ends lost 4 bases and 1 base respectively, with 14 bases between them. In DNA, the CDR3 is TGTGCCAGCTCACGAAACAAACAGGGAAGCAATCAGCCCCAGCATTTT. This sequence encodes CASSRNKQGSNQPQHF.

This chain uses TRBV6-6 with TRBJ2-1, with 9 bases matching TRBD2. From germline, CDR1 is MNHNY and CDR2 SVGAGI (reference sequence). V was pared by 0 bases and J by 5 bases, with 5 bases of the junction left unmatched. The CDR3 totals 16 residues. The CDR3 nucleotides read TGTGCCAGCAGTTACTCGGCTAGCGGGAAAAACAATGAGCAGTTCTTC. Protein sequence: CASSYSASGKNNEQFF.

The chain recombines TRBV5-6 with TRBJ2-1; the match to TRBD2 covers 13 bases. With 3 bases clipped from V and 1 base from J, the junction kept 4 bases outside the gene matches. This CDR3 is 17 amino acids long. Germline values: CDR1 SGHDT, CDR2 YYEEEE. The CDR3 reads CASSWTSGSGSYNEQFF. The CDR3 nucleotides read TGTGCCAGCAGCTGGACTAGCGGGAGCGGATCCTACAATGAGCAGTTCTTC.

The V call is TRBV2, the J call TRBJ1-1, with TRBD1 identical over 7 bases. The CDR3 loop spans 13 amino acids. V lost 5 bases and J lost 5; bases outside the gene matches: 5. The germline CDR1 and CDR2 sequences are SNHLY and FYNNEI. The CDR3 bases are TGTGCCAGCAGTAGAGACAGGGAGACTGAAGCTTTCTTT. Amino acid sequence: CASSRDRETEAFF.

This sequence joins TRBV28 and TRBJ2-2; D perhaps matches TRBD2 (5 bases). In germline, CDR1 is MDHEN, CDR2 SYDVKM. The CDR3 extends over 16 amino acids. Deletions cut 3 bases from V and 0 bases from J, with 11 bases between. CDR3 nucleotides: TGTGCCAGCAGTTTTTCGGCGGGTACGAACACCGGGGAGCTGTTTTTT. This codes for CASSFSAGTNTGELFF.

The chain employs TRBV19 and TRBJ1-1, with a weak D call TRBD1 (5 bases). This CDR3 comprises 12 residues. Trimming removed 6 bases at V and 4 bases at J, with 9 bases between. CDR1 and CDR2 (germline): LNHDA, SQIVND (reference sequence). CDR3 nucleotide sequence: TGTGCCAGTAGACAAGACAGCACTGAAGCTTTCTTT. Translated: CASRQDSTEAFF.